This section outlines one TCR beta chain sequence together with its context. In the study's own analysis: Nucleated cell number was recorded as an estimate derived from reference gene primer amplification. Some clones are missing from TCRdb's copy, which holds only in-frame ones; the method was immunoSEQ multiplex PCR. V and J calls and clone size are given by that table; D and trimming were obtained from the DNA. The sample has roughly 250,000 clones; 86% are singletons. The data were taken from a study of blood T cell repertoires in COVID-19. Study context: Samples taken during acute and convalescent COVID-19 were collected in the United States, Italy and Spain. T cells, B-cell-depleted T cells, or PBMCs supplied cDNA or gDNA.

The CDR3 spans 14 residues. Germline CDR1 reads LNHNV; CDR2 reads YYDKDF (reference sequence). The germline V and J ends were trimmed by 0 bases and 3 bases, with 9 bases remaining between them. The sample comprised peripheral blood. The V gene is TRBV15, the J gene TRBJ2-7; TRBD1 is a possible D gene (5 bases). This TCR was sampled from a woman under 40 with COVID-19, enrolled during active disease. The CDR3 DNA follows: TGTGCCACCAGCAGAGATGGGGCTGGCTACGAGCAGTACTTC. Protein product: CATSRDGAGYEQYF.